This T cell receptor beta chain derives from a study of beta chain features in type 1 diabetes. Sequenced material consisted of expressed TCRB transcripts (all of the isolated RNA was reverse transcribed). Produced via immunoSEQ multiplex PCR; TCRdb's table is partial and in-frame only. The sample has a few hundred thousand clones, over 9.5% seen once. There are 13 residues in the CDR3. V lost 0 bases and J lost 5, with 8 bases in between. The germline gives CDR1 SGHNT, CDR2 YYREEE (reference sequence). Study-wide results and limits: People with Type 1 diabetes carried modestly yet significantly shorter TCRB CDR3s in all four CD4+ subsets. Type 1 diabetes patients showed fewer insertions and more deletions at VDJ junctions.

The sample holds a few counts of this clone. Its specificity is not known. The J gene is TRBJ1-1, the V gene TRBV5-4; D not certain. The sample comprised naive CD4+ T cells from blood. This receptor was obtained from a young woman with type 1 diabetes. In DNA form, the CDR3 reads TGTGCCAGCAGCTTGGTAGCGGGAACTGAAGCTTTCTTT. Translating it yields CASSLVAGTEAFF.